The next 8 T cell receptor beta chains were all read from a single sample in a study of T cell responses to AZD1222 COVID-19 vaccine. The table came from immunoSEQ multiplex PCR; TCRdb's copy has only in-frame clones and leaves some out. The data show around 100,000 clones, approximately 96% seen once. Sequencing used peripheral blood, obtained on day 0 of AZD1222 vaccination. The receptors come from an adult in good health.

The table lists this clone with a count of one. The chain carries TRBV6-5 and TRBJ1-2; no reliable D call. V was trimmed by 5 bases and J by 6 bases, leaving 13 bases between them. CDR1 is MNHEY and CDR2 is SVGAGI in the germline V gene. The CDR3 has 13 residues. The CDR3 bases are TGTGCCAGCAGTCTCTCGGGCGGTAATGGCTACACCTTC. Translation gives CASSLSGGNGYTF.

The chain recombines TRBV3-1 (or the pseudogene TRBV3-2) with TRBJ1-6, with 7 bases matching TRBD1. The junction had 6 bases not matched to a gene; V was cut back by 0 bases and J by 4 bases. Germline values: CDR1 LGHDT, CDR2 YNNKEL (reference sequence). The CDR3 is 17 residues long. The CDR3 coding sequence is TGTGCCAGCAGCCAAGACCTCCCGGGACAGTATAATTCACCCCTCCACTTT. It specifies CASSQDLPGQYNSPLHF.

CDR3 loop: CASSFTGFSSYNSPLHF. In DNA form, the CDR3 reads TGTGCCAGCAGCTTTACAGGGTTTAGCTCCTATAATTCACCCCTCCACTTT. The chain is built from TRBV7-9 and TRBJ1-6; tentatively, D is TRBD1 (6 bases). Germline lookup yields CDR1 SEHNR and CDR2 FQNEAQ (reference sequence). V dropped 3 bases and J dropped 0 bases, with 12 bases sitting between them. This CDR3 region has 17 residues. The full variable domain, rest sourced from reference TRBV7-9 and TRBJ1-6, is DTGVSQNPRHKITKRGQNVTFRCDPISEHNRLYWYRQTLGQGPEFLTYFQNEAQLEKSRLLSDRFSAERPKGSFSTLEIQRTEQGDSAMYLCASSFTGFSSYNSPLHFGNGTRLTVT.

The chain employs TRBV7-9 and TRBJ1-4; TRBD1 matches 11 bases. CDR1 and CDR2 (germline): SEHNR, FQNEAQ (reference sequence). J lost 3 bases, V lost 5 bases, and 14 bases had no gene match. The CDR3 length is 19 residues. CDR3 amino acids: CASSRIVGTGGPANEKLFF. In nucleotides, the CDR3 is TGTGCCAGCAGCCGTATCGTAGGGACAGGGGGACCTGCTAATGAAAAACTGTTTTTT.

This clone was recorded only once. The chain recombines TRBV6-6 with TRBJ1-2; no clear D gene. V was cut by 2 bases and J by 2 bases, with 9 bases left in between. Germline-derived CDR1 and CDR2 are MNHNY and SVGAGI (reference sequence). The CDR3 totals 14 residues. CDR3 sequence (DNA): TGTGCCAGCAGTTACCCGACAAACAACTATGGCTACACCTTC. Translating it yields CASSYPTNNYGYTF.

The chain combines TRBV2 with TRBJ1-6; D not certain. Germline assignment: CDR1 SNHLY and CDR2 FYNNEI. V was pared by 5 bases and J by 10 bases, with 18 bases between. CDR3 size: 15 residues. CDR3 in amino acids: CASSSDSHPKSPLHF. Written as DNA, the CDR3 is TGTGCCAGCAGTTCTGATAGCCACCCAAAATCACCCCTCCACTTT.

This clone was seen a handful of times. The chain joins TRBV6-5 to TRBJ2-7, with D possibly TRBD2 on 6 matching bases. This CDR3 comprises 13 residues. V shed 4 bases and J shed 5 bases, with 12 bases lying between them. Germline V CDR1 and CDR2: MNHEY, SVGAGI. The CDR3, as DNA: TGTGCCAGCAGTTCTCAGGGAGGAAACGAGCAGTACTTC. Protein product: CASSSQGGNEQYF.

The rearrangement uses TRBV7-9 and TRBJ2-6, with D perhaps matching TRBD1 (6 bases). Trimming cost V 5 bases and J 0 bases, with 11 bases left between them. Germline V gene lookup returns CDR1 SEHNR and CDR2 FQNEAQ (reference sequence). This CDR3 has 16 amino acids. The CDR3 nucleotides are TGTGCCAGCAGCCTCGGACAGCGCTCTGGGGCCAACGTCCTGACTTTC. Translated: CASSLGQRSGANVLTF.